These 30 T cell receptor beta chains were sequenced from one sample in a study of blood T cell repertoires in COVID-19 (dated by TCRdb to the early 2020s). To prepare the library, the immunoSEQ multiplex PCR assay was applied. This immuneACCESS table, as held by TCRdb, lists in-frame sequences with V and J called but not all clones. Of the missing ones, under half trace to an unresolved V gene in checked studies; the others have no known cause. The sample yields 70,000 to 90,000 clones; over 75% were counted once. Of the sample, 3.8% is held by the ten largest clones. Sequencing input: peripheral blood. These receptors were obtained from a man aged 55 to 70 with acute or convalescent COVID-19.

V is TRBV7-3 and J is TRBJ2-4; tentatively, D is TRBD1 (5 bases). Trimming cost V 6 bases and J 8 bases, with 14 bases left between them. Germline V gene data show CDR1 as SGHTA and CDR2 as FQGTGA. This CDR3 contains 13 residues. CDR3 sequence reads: CASSFDSRDIQYF. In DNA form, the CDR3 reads TGTGCCAGCAGTTTTGACAGTAGGGACATTCAGTACTTC.

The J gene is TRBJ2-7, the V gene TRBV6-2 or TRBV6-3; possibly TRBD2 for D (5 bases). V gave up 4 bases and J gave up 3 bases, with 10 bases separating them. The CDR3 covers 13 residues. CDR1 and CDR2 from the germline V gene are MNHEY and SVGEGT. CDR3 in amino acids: CASSFRRGYEQYF. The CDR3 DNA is TGTGCCAGCAGTTTCCGACGGGGCTACGAGCAGTACTTC.

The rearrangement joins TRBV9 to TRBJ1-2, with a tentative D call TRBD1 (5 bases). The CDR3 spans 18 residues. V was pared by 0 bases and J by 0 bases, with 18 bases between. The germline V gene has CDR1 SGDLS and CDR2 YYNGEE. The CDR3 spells CASSVGSGGGIANYGYTF. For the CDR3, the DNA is TGTGCCAGCAGCGTAGGTAGCGGCGGGGGAATAGCTAACTATGGCTACACCTTC.

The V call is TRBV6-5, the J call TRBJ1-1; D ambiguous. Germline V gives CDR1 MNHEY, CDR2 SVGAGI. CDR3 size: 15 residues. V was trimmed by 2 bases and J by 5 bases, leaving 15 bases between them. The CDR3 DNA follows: TGTGCCAGCAGTTACAGAGGACTCGGGTGGACTGAAGCTTTCTTT. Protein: CASSYRGLGWTEAFF.

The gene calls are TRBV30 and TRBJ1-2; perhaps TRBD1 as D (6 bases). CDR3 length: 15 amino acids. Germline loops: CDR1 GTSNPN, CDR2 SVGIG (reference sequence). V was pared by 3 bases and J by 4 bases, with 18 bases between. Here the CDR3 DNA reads TGTGCCTGGAGCGGAGGGGCGGGGGCCAGCTATGGCTACACCTTC. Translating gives CAWSGGAGASYGYTF.

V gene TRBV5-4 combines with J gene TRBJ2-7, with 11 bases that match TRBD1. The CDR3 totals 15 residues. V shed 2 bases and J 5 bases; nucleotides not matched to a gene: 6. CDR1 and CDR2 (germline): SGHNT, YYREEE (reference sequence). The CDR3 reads CASSFPGQGVNEQYF. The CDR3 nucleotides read TGTGCCAGCAGCTTTCCGGGACAGGGGGTAAACGAGCAGTACTTC.

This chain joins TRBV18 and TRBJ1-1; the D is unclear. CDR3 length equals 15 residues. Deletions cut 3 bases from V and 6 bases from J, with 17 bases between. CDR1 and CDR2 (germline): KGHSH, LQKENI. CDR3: CASSPTEGHGAEAFF. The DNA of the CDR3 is TGTGCCAGCTCACCCACGGAGGGCCACGGGGCTGAAGCTTTCTTT.

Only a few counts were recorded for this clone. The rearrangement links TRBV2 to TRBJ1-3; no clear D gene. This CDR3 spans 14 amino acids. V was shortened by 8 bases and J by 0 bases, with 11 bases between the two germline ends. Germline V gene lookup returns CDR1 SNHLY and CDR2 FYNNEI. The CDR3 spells CASHAGSSGNTIYF. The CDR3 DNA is TGTGCCAGCCATGCAGGCAGCTCTGGAAACACCATATATTTT.

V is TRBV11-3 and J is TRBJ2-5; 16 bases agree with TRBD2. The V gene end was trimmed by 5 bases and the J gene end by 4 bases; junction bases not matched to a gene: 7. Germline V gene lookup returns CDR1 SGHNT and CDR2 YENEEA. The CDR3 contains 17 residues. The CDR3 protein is CASSRGTSGGAAETQYF. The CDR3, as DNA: TGTGCCAGCAGCCGGGGGACTAGCGGGGGGGCCGCAGAGACCCAGTACTTC. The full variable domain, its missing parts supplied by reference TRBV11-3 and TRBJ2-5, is EAGVVQSPRYKIIEKKQPVAFWCNPISGHNTLYWYLQNLGQGPELLIRYENEEAVDDSQLPKDRFSAERLKGVDSTLKIQPAELGDSAVYLCASSRGTSGGAAETQYFGPGTRLLVL.

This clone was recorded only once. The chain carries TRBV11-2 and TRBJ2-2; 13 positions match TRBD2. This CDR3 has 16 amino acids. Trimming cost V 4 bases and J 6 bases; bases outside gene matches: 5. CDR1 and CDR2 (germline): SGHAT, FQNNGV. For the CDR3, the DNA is TGTGCCAGCAGCTCACTAGCGGGAGGGTATGCCGGGGAGCTGTTTTTT. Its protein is CASSSLAGGYAGELFF.

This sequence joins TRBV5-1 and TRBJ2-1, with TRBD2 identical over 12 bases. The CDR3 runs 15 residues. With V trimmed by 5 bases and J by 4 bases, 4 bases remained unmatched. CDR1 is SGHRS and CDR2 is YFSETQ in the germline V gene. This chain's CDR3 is CASSWTSGVYNEQFF. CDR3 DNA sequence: TGCGCCAGCAGTTGGACTAGCGGGGTATACAATGAGCAGTTCTTC.

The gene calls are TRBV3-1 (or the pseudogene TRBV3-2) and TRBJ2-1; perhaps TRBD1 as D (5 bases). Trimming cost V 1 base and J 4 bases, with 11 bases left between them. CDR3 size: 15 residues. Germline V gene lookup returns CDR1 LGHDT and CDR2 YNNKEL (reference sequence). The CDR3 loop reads CASSQGQGLYNEQFF. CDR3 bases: TGTGCCAGCAGCCAAGGGCAGGGTTTGTACAATGAGCAGTTCTTC.

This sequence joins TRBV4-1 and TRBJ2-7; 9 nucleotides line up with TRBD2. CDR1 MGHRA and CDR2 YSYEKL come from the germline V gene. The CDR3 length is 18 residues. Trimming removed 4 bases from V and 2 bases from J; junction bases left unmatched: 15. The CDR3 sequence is CASSLYPLTSGFTYEQYF. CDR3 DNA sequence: TGCGCCAGCAGCCTTTACCCCTTGACTAGCGGATTTACCTACGAGCAGTACTTC.

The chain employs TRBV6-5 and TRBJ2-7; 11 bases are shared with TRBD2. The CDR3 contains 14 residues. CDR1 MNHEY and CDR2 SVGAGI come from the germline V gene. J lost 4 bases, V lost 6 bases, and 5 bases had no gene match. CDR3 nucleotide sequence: TGTGCCAGCAGATTAGCGGGAGGGCGGTACGAGCAGTACTTC. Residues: CASRLAGGRYEQYF.

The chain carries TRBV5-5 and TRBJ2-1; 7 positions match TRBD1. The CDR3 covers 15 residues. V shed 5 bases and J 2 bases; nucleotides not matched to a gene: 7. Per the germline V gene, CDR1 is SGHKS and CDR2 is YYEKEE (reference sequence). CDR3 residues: CASRYAGGPYNEQFF. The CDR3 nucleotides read TGTGCCAGCAGATACGCAGGGGGTCCCTACAATGAGCAGTTCTTC.

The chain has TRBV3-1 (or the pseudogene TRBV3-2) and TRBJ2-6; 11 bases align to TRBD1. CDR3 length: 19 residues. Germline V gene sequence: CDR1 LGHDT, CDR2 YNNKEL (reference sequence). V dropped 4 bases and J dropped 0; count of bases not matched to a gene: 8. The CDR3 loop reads CASSPWGQGGRSGANVLTF. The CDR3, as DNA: TGTGCCAGCAGCCCCTGGGGACAGGGGGGACGCTCTGGGGCCAACGTCCTGACTTTC.

The CDR3 spells CASSKVGRPPNSPLHF. The CDR3 DNA follows: TGTGCCAGCAGCAAAGTTGGGAGACCGCCAAATTCACCCCTCCACTTT. The chain couples TRBV21-1 to TRBJ1-6. TRBV21-1 is labeled a pseudogene. The CDR3 length is 16 residues.

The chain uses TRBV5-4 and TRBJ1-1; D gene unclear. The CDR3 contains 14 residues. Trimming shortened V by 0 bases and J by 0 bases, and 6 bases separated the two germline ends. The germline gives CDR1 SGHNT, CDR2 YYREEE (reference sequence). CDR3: CASSLGHLNTEAFF. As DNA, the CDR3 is TGTGCCAGCAGCTTGGGGCACCTGAACACTGAAGCTTTCTTT. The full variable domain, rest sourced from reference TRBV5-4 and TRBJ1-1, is ETGVTQSPTHLIKTRGQQVTLRCSSQSGHNTVSWYQQALGQGPQFIFQYYREEENGRGNFPPRFSGLQFPNYSSELNVNALELDDSALYLCASSLGHLNTEAFFGQGTRLTVV.

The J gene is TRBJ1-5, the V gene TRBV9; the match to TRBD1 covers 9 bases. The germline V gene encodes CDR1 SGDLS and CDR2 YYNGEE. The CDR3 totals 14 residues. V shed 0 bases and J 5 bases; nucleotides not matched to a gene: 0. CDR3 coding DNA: TGTGCCAGCAGCGTAGGGACAGGGGATCAGCCCCAGCATTTT. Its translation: CASSVGTGDQPQHF.

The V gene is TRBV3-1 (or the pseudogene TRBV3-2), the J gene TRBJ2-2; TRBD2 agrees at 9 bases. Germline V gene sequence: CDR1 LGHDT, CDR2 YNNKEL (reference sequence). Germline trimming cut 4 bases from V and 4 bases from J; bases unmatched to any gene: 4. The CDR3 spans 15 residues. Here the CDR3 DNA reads TGTGCCAGCAGCCCCCGGCGGGGGGGCACCGGGGAGCTGTTTTTT. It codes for CASSPRRGGTGELFF.

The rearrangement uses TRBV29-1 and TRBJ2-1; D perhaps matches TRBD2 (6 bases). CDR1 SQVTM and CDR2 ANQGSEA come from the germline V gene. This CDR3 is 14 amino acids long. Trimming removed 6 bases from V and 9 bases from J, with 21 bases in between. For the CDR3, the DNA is TGCAGCGTAAAGGGCCTAGCGAAAGGAGTTGAGCAGTTCTTC. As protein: CSVKGLAKGVEQFF.

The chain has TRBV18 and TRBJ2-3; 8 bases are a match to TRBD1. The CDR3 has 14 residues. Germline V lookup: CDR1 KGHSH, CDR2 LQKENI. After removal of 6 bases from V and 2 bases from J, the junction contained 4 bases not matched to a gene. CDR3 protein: CASSPTGATDTQYF. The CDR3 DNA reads TGTGCCAGCTCTCCGACAGGGGCCACAGATACGCAGTATTTT.

The CDR3 DNA reads as TGTGCCAGCAGTCCCCAAGGGGCGGGATTCTGGACCCAGTACTTC. It yields the protein CASSPQGAGFWTQYF. The rearrangement uses TRBV6-5 and TRBJ2-5; weak D call: TRBD2 (6 bases). The V end was cut by 5 bases, the J end by 7 bases, with 20 bases between. CDR3 size: 15 residues. Germline V lookup: CDR1 MNHEY, CDR2 SVGAGI.

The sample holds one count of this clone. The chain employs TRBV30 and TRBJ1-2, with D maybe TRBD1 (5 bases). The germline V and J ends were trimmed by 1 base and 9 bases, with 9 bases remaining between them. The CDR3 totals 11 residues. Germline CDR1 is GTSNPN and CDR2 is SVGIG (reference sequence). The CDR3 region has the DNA TGTGCCTGGAGTGGGACAAGTAGCTACACCTTC. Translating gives CAWSGTSSYTF.

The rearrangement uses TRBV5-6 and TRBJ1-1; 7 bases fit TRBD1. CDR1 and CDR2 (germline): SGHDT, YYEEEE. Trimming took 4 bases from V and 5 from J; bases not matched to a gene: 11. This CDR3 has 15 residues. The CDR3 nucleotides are TGTGCCAGCAGCCTGCTTAGGACAGGCCGGACTGAAGCTTTCTTT. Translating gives CASSLLRTGRTEAFF.

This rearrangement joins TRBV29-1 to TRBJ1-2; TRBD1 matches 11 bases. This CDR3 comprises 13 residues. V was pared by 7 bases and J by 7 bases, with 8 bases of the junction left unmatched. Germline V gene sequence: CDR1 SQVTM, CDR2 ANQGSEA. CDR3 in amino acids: CSGTTGTGGGYTF. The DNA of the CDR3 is TGCAGCGGGACGACCGGGACAGGGGGTGGCTACACCTTC.

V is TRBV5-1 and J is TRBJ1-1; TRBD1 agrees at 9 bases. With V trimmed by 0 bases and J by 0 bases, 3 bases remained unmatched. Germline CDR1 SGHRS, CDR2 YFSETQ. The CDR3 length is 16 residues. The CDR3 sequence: CASSLDGQGLNTEAFF. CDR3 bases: TGCGCCAGCAGCTTGGACGGACAGGGGTTGAACACTGAAGCTTTCTTT.

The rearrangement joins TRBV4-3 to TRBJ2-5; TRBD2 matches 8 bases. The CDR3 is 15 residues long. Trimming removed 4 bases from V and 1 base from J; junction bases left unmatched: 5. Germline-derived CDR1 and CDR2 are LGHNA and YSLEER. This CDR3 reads CASSLGTSGQETQYF. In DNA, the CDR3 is TGCGCCAGCAGCCTCGGAACTAGCGGCCAAGAGACCCAGTACTTC.

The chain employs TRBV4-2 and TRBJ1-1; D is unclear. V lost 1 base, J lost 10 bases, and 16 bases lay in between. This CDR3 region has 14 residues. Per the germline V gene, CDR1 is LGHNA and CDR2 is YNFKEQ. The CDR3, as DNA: TGTGCCAGCAGCCAAGGCGAAGGGAGCGAGGGAGCTTTCTTT. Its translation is CASSQGEGSEGAFF.

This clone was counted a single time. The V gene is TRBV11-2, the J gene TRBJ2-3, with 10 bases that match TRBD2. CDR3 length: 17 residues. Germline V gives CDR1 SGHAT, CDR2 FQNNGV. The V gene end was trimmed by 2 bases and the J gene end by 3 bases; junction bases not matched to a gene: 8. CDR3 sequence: CASSLIAGGAGTDTQYF. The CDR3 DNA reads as TGTGCCAGCAGCTTAATAGCGGGAGGAGCGGGGACAGATACGCAGTATTTT.